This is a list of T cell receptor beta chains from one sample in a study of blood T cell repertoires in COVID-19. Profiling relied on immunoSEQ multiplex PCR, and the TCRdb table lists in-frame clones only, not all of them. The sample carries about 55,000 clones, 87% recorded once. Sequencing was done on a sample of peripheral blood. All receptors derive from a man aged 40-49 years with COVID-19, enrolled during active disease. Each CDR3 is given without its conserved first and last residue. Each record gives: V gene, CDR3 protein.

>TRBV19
ASSKPGVYGTEAF
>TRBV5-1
ASSFGGTGTYEQY
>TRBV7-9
ASSLAPLAGGPWEQF
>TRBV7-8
ASSLRQHTGELF
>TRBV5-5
ASNPQGRRDTGELF
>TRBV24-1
ATSDFNGNEQY
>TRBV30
AWRDGGLFGNTIY
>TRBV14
ASSQVDRGTDTQY
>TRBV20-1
SASNSGKTDTQY
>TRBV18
ASSRYTANTGELF
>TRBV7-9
ASSLARASGWGDEQF
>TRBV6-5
ASTYQGPQPQH
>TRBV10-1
ASSEGGAGADTQY
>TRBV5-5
ASSLGVSMNTEAF
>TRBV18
ASSQPRGREAF
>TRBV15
ATSRDVRGGEQY
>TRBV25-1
ASSESAAGTYEQY
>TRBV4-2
ASRQVGGNQPQH
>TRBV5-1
ASSLMSSREKLF
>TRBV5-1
ASKSRGQETQY
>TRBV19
ASSSPSRQGNEQF
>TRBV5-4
ASTLGGGRNEQF
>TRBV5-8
ASSTGTVLAEAF
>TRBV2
ASGKTGMDGYT
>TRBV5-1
ASSLNTGDFETQY
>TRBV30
AWSPEAGVGQY
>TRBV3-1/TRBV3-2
ASSQDRGYNEQF
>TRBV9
ASSSQGAQGQPQH
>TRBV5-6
ASTSLGGGEETQY
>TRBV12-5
ASGLVLTLAGPILSSTDTQY
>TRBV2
AIPDRGGYGYT
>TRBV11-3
ASSLGGQNYGYT
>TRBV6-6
ASSYRAGEGEKLF
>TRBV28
ASSLVQGHGDYGYT
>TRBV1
TSSQDRTSGDQETQY
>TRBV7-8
ASSLAQGGNQPQH
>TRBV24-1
ATQPAGRDGYT
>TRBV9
ASSGGWNYGYT
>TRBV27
ASSLLDFEAPGVSGNTIY
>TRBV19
ASSLAGGNTGELF
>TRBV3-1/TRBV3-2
ASSQGLLAGAYEQY
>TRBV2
ASFREALRETQY
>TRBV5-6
ASSPGWALNGYT
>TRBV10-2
ASSPIWTEYGYT
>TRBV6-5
ASRAPGQAQY
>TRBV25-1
ASPTAGGGNVKNIQY
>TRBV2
ASSPDSLAYEQY
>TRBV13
ASSPEGSYEQY
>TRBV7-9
ASTPGTGIYEQY
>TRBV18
ASSREPNQPQH
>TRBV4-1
ASSRGLGGGLFAF
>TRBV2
ASSGQGTIQY
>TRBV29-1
SVEGPGASTDTQY
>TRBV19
ASSRRPGGGVAGELF